One sample yielded the 30 T cell receptor beta chains listed below, sequenced in a study of blood T cell repertoires in COVID-19. Sequenced by immunoSEQ multiplex PCR; TCRdb stores in-frame clones only, minus some. Of approximately 96,000 clones detected, 90% to 95% appear once; the ten largest clones hold under 2%. Source material: peripheral blood. The receptors were gathered from a man in his 60s with acute or convalescent COVID-19.

The rearrangement links TRBV30 to TRBJ1-2; D is unresolved. V dropped 1 base and J dropped 5 bases, with 14 bases sitting between them. Germline V gene lookup returns CDR1 GTSNPN and CDR2 SVGIG (reference sequence). The CDR3 consists of 14 residues. The CDR3 sequence: CAWSAIQNPYGYTF. The CDR3 region has the DNA TGTGCCTGGAGTGCGATTCAGAATCCGTATGGCTACACCTTC.

The chain couples TRBV27 to TRBJ2-7, with D possibly TRBD2 on 6 matching bases. The V end lost 2 bases, the J end lost 6 bases, and 14 bases lay between the germline ends. Germline loops: CDR1 MNHEY, CDR2 SMNVEV (reference sequence). This CDR3 spans 14 amino acids. In DNA form, the CDR3 reads TGTGCCAGCAGTTTACGGACTAATTCCCTCGAGCAGTACTTC. It specifies CASSLRTNSLEQYF.

The table lists this clone with a few counts. The chain joins TRBV9 to TRBJ2-1, with 8 bases fitting TRBD2. Germline V gene data show CDR1 as SGDLS and CDR2 as YYNGEE. Unmatched junction bases numbered 18, after V lost 4 bases and J lost 6 bases. The CDR3 spans 18 residues. The CDR3 coding sequence is TGTGCCAGCAGCTCTAGGGAGACCGGGACTAGAATAAGCAATGAGCAGTTCTTC. Its translation: CASSSRETGTRISNEQFF. Using reference TRBV9 and TRBJ2-1 for the parts outside the CDR3, the full variable domain is DSGVTQTPKHLITATGQRVTLRCSPRSGDLSVYWYQQSLDQGLQFLIQYYNGEERAKGNILERFSAQQFPDLHSELNLSSLELGDSALYFCASSSRETGTRISNEQFFGPGTRLTVL.

The J gene is TRBJ2-3, the V gene TRBV7-3; 7 positions agree with TRBD2. V gave up 3 bases and J gave up 6 bases; unmatched junction bases: 6. This CDR3 spans 14 amino acids. Germline CDR1 and CDR2: SGHTA and FQGTGA. CDR3: CASSLSGTGDTQYF. In nucleotides, the CDR3 is TGTGCCAGCAGCTTGAGCGGGACGGGGGATACGCAGTATTTT.

This sequence joins TRBV11-1 and TRBJ2-2; 8 nucleotides agree with TRBD2. The germline CDR1 and CDR2 sequences are SGHAT and FQDESV (reference sequence). V trimming: 2 bases; J trimming: 2 bases; junction bases outside the gene matches: 4. The CDR3 sequence is 16 residues long. CDR3 region: CASSLQSGSNTGELFF. In nucleotides, the CDR3 is TGTGCCAGCAGCTTACAAAGCGGGAGCAACACCGGGGAGCTGTTTTTT.

The chain links TRBV6-5 to TRBJ1-3, with TRBD1 matching 7 bases. The CDR3 length is 16 residues. Germline V gives CDR1 MNHEY, CDR2 SVGAGI. After removal of 0 bases from V and 0 bases from J, the junction contained 2 bases not matched to a gene. The CDR3 coding sequence is TGTGCCAGCAGTTACTCGAGGGACAGCTCTGGAAACACCATATATTTT. Translation: CASSYSRDSSGNTIYF.

V is TRBV12-2 and J is TRBJ1-2; the table gives TRBD1 as D, unverified against the DNA. TRBV12-2 is termed a pseudogene. The CDR3 spans 14 residues. The CDR3 DNA reads as TGTGCAAGTCACGCAGGGGGCCGTAACTATGGCTACACCTTC. Encoded protein: CASHAGGRNYGYTF.

Written as DNA, the CDR3 is TGTGCCACCAGCCATCATCCGGGACTAGTGACAGATACGCAGTATTTT. It encodes CATSHHPGLVTDTQYF. V gene TRBV15 combines with J gene TRBJ2-3, with 8 bases fitting TRBD2. J gave up 3 bases and V 5 bases, and 10 bases lay outside the gene matches. CDR3 length: 16 amino acids. The germline V gene has CDR1 LNHNV and CDR2 YYDKDF (reference sequence).

The chain uses TRBV20-1 and TRBJ1-2, with D unclear. Germline CDR1 DFQATT, CDR2 SNEGSKA (reference sequence). V was cut by 3 bases and J by 3 bases, with 20 bases left in between. The CDR3 extends over 16 amino acids. Written as DNA, the CDR3 is TGCAGTGCTAGTAACCCTGGACGAGGGCCCGACTATGGCTACACCTTC. Translating it yields CSASNPGRGPDYGYTF.

The chain recombines TRBV6-5 with TRBJ1-2; 8 bases map to TRBD1. There are 12 residues in the CDR3. With 0 bases clipped from V and 11 bases from J, the junction kept 2 bases outside the gene matches. The germline gives CDR1 MNHEY, CDR2 SVGAGI. CDR3 DNA sequence: TGTGCCAGCAGTTACTCGAACAGGGGGTACACCTTC. Translation: CASSYSNRGYTF.

This clone has just one count. J is TRBJ2-7 and V is TRBV7-9, with D possibly being TRBD1 (6 bases). Germline assignment: CDR1 SEHNR and CDR2 FQNEAQ (reference sequence). Trimming pared 1 base from V and 3 bases from J, leaving 13 bases between. The CDR3 is 15 residues long. The CDR3 loop is CASSLEGGDHYEQYF. The CDR3 nucleotides read TGTGCCAGCAGCTTAGAAGGGGGAGACCACTACGAGCAGTACTTC.

The genes are TRBV29-1 and TRBJ2-7, with TRBD1 matching over 10 bases. Germline V gene data show CDR1 as SQVTM and CDR2 as ANQGSEA. This CDR3 has 12 amino acids. Trimming cost V 4 bases and J 3 bases; bases outside gene matches: 0. This CDR3 is CSVGTGGYEQYF. CDR3 DNA sequence: TGCAGCGTTGGGACAGGGGGCTACGAGCAGTACTTC.

This chain links TRBV11-2 with TRBJ2-1, with TRBD2 matching over 10 bases. The CDR3 is made up of 14 amino acids. The germline CDR1 and CDR2 sequences are SGHAT and FQNNGV. With 5 bases clipped from V and 7 bases from J, the junction kept 5 bases outside the gene matches. The CDR3 region has the DNA TGTGCCAGCAGCCCAGCGGGAGGGGGAAATGAGCAGTTCTTC. Translated: CASSPAGGGNEQFF.

The J gene is TRBJ1-3, the V gene TRBV24-1, with a tentative D call TRBD1 (5 bases). The CDR3 loop spans 11 amino acids. V was pared by 5 bases and J by 8 bases, with 6 bases between. From germline, CDR1 is KGHDR and CDR2 SFDVKD. CDR3 protein: CATSAGDTIYF. The CDR3 DNA reads TGTGCCACCAGTGCGGGGGACACCATATATTTT.

V and J are TRBV19 and TRBJ2-7, with TRBD2 identical over 8 bases. Germline V lookup: CDR1 LNHDA, CDR2 SQIVND (reference sequence). There are 15 residues in the CDR3. V was pared by 6 bases and J by 3 bases, with 10 bases of the junction left unmatched. CDR3: CASRSRTSGGYEQYF. The CDR3 region has the DNA TGTGCCAGTAGATCTCGAACTAGCGGAGGCTACGAGCAGTACTTC.

V is TRBV7-2 and J is TRBJ2-7; 7 positions match TRBD1. The CDR3 has 14 residues. The V and J ends lost 10 bases and 3 bases, in that order; junction bases with no gene match: 12. Germline-derived CDR1 and CDR2 are SGHTA and FQGNSA. In nucleotides, the CDR3 is TGTGCCACCAAAACCGGGACAGCAAACTACGAGCAGTACTTC. It encodes CATKTGTANYEQYF.

J is TRBJ2-1 and V is TRBV6-2 or TRBV6-3, with a weak D call TRBD1 (5 bases). The CDR3 spans 14 residues. Per germline, CDR1 MNHEY and CDR2 SVGEGT. Trimming pared 6 bases from V and 9 bases from J, leaving 18 bases between. CDR3 bases: TGTGCCAGCAGCCCTCGACCCACAGGAGTTGAGCAGTTCTTC. The encoded protein is CASSPRPTGVEQFF.

The chain couples TRBV5-1 to TRBJ2-3, with 13 bases that match TRBD2. Germline CDR1 SGHRS, CDR2 YFSETQ. J was trimmed by 2 bases and V by 9 bases; bases with no gene match: 3. The CDR3 spans 14 residues. CDR3 nucleotide sequence: TGCGCCACCGGACTAGCGGGGGCCACAGATACGCAGTATTTT. The encoded protein is CATGLAGATDTQYF.

The chain recombines TRBV6-6 with TRBJ2-7; 9 bases agree with TRBD2. The CDR3 is made up of 16 amino acids. V lost 4 bases to trimming and J lost 0 bases; unmatched junction nucleotides: 7. The V gene's germline CDR1 is MNHNY and CDR2 SVGAGI (reference sequence). The DNA for the CDR3 is TGTGCCAGCAGTTTAAGCGGGAGGTCGAGCTCCTACGAGCAGTACTTC. Residues: CASSLSGRSSSYEQYF.

The chain employs TRBV19 and TRBJ1-2; tentative D call: TRBD1 (5 bases). The CDR3 is 15 amino acids. V was cut by 6 bases and J by 2 bases, with 16 bases left in between. Germline V gene lookup returns CDR1 LNHDA and CDR2 SQIVND (reference sequence). CDR3 in DNA: TGTGCCAGTAGCCCCTCGGGGGGTCCCAACTATGGCTACACCTTC. Amino acids: CASSPSGGPNYGYTF.

The V and J genes are TRBV5-1 and TRBJ2-3; 11 nucleotides agree with TRBD2. Germline-derived CDR1 and CDR2 are SGHRS and YFSETQ. The V segment lost 3 bases and the J segment 0 bases; nucleotides outside the gene matches: 15. The CDR3 is made up of 20 amino acids. CDR3 DNA sequence: TGCGCCAGCAGCTCACGTGGGCTAGCGGGAGGACTCTCTAGCACAGATACGCAGTATTTT. Translation: CASSSRGLAGGLSSTDTQYF. Full variable domain (rest looked up from reference TRBV5-1 and TRBJ2-3): KAGVTQTPRYLIKTRGQQVTLSCSPISGHRSVSWYQQTPGQGLQFLFEYFSETQRNKGNFPGRFSGRQFSNSRSEMNVSTLELGDSALYLCASSSRGLAGGLSSTDTQYFGPGTRLTVL.

The chain is built from TRBV4-3 and TRBJ2-7, with TRBD2 matching over 8 bases. Trimming at V came to 1 base and at J to 5 bases, leaving 7 bases not matched to a gene. Germline V gives CDR1 LGHNA, CDR2 YSLEER. This CDR3 contains 15 residues. CDR3 protein: CASSQAPSGSNEQYF. CDR3 bases: TGCGCCAGCAGCCAAGCCCCCAGCGGGAGTAACGAGCAGTACTTC.

The chain recombines TRBV18 with TRBJ2-5; D may be TRBD1 (6 bases). The CDR3 runs 13 residues. Germline V gene data show CDR1 as KGHSH and CDR2 as LQKENI. V was trimmed by 6 bases and J by 2 bases, leaving 10 bases between them. CDR3 loop: CASSSGQQETQYF. DNA for the CDR3: TGTGCCAGCTCCTCAGGACAGCAAGAGACCCAGTACTTC.

The chain employs TRBV11-3 and TRBJ2-1; TRBD1 aligns across 8 bases. Germline V gene data show CDR1 as SGHNT and CDR2 as YENEEA. The CDR3 is 13 amino acids. The ends lost 5 bases at V and 10 bases at J; junction bases unmatched: 7. The DNA of the CDR3 is TGTGCCAGCAGCAAAGACAGGGGACGAGAGCAGTTCTTC. The encoded protein is CASSKDRGREQFF.

This clone is a singleton in its sample. This chain connects TRBV6-5 to TRBJ2-5, with 9 bases matching TRBD1. Germline assignment: CDR1 MNHEY and CDR2 SVGAGI. The CDR3 is 15 residues long. V was clipped by 4 bases and J by 2 bases; unmatched bases: 5. The CDR3 sequence is CASSSTGGWQETQYF. The CDR3 DNA reads TGTGCCAGCAGTTCGACAGGGGGTTGGCAAGAGACCCAGTACTTC.

The chain joins TRBV2 to TRBJ1-5, with 8 bases matching TRBD1. V trimming: 7 bases; J trimming: 4 bases; junction bases outside the gene matches: 6. This CDR3 is 14 amino acids long. Germline CDR1 and CDR2: SNHLY and FYNNEI. In DNA form, the CDR3 reads TGTGCCAGCATGGACAGGGAGGGTAATCAGCCCCAGCATTTT. Encoded protein: CASMDREGNQPQHF.

The chain couples TRBV5-1 to TRBJ2-1; 9 bases align to TRBD1. Per germline, CDR1 SGHRS and CDR2 YFSETQ. V gave up 4 bases and J gave up 7 bases; unmatched junction bases: 9. The CDR3 covers 15 residues. The CDR3 DNA sequence: TGCGCCAGCAGCATACTGGGACAGGGAGTAAATGAGCAGTTCTTC. Translation gives CASSILGQGVNEQFF.

The V call is TRBV5-1, the J call TRBJ2-1, with 8 positions matching TRBD2. This CDR3 region has 16 residues. Trimming took 0 bases from V and 4 from J; bases not matched to a gene: 6. The V gene's germline CDR1 is SGHRS and CDR2 YFSETQ. DNA for the CDR3: TGCGCCAGCAGCTTGGTCGGCGCGGGAGGATACAATGAGCAGTTCTTC. Translating it yields CASSLVGAGGYNEQFF.

The V call is TRBV9, the J call TRBJ1-2, with D possibly being TRBD1 (6 bases). CDR3 length equals 15 residues. CDR1 SGDLS and CDR2 YYNGEE come from the germline V gene. Trimming cost V 4 bases and J 1 base, with 14 bases left between them. This chain's CDR3 is CASSPSGGNNYGYTF. The CDR3 coding sequence is TGTGCCAGCAGCCCGAGTGGGGGCAATAACTATGGCTACACCTTC.

Written as DNA, the CDR3 is TGTGCTAGTGGTGTAGGTACTAGCGGGAGCTACAATGAGCAGTTCTTC. Amino acids: CASGVGTSGSYNEQFF. The chain employs TRBV12-5 and TRBJ2-1; TRBD2 agrees at 11 bases. The V segment lost 5 bases and the J segment 3 bases; nucleotides outside the gene matches: 6. The germline V gene encodes CDR1 LGHNT and CDR2 FRNRAP. The CDR3 loop spans 16 amino acids.